This is a list of T cell receptor beta chains from one sample in a study of radiation and T cells in renal cell carcinoma. Repertoires were generated with immunoSEQ multiplex PCR, while TCRdb's copy carries only in-frame clones and drops some. This sample carries about 130,000 clones, 70% to 90% of them seen once, and the ten largest clones take approximately 12%. The specimen was blood, collected from a patient whose treatment included radiotherapy and nephrectomy. These receptors were taken from a woman aged 45-59 years with renal cell carcinoma. Both conserved end residues are part of each CDR3. Fields, in order: clone size, J gene, D gene, CDR3 length, V gene, CDR3 protein, CDR3 DNA. A D gene is named only where the DNA matches it firmly. The size entry is marked missing in some rows and otherwise reads once, few, many or a size class.

clone_size: NA; j_call: TRBJ1-6; d_call: NA; cdr3_length: 15; v_call: TRBV11-2; cdr3_aa: CASSLDRVQESPLHF; cdr3_nt: TGTGCCAGCAGCTTAGACAGGGTGCAAGAATCACCCCTCCACTTT
clone_size: NA; j_call: TRBJ2-4; d_call: NA; cdr3_length: 16; v_call: TRBV10-3; cdr3_aa: CAISEMQGLAKNIQYF; cdr3_nt: TGTGCCATCAGTGAAATGCAGGGACTAGCCAAAAACATTCAGTACTTC
clone_size: NA; j_call: TRBJ2-7; d_call: NA; cdr3_length: 14; v_call: TRBV6-1; cdr3_aa: CASSEQGPRGEQYF; cdr3_nt: TGTGCCAGCAGTGAACAGGGGCCCAGAGGTGAGCAGTACTTC
clone_size: NA; j_call: TRBJ1-1; d_call: TRBD1; cdr3_length: 15; v_call: TRBV6-4; cdr3_aa: CASSVGRQGNTEAFF; cdr3_nt: TGTGCCAGCAGTGTGGGAAGACAGGGGAACACTGAAGCTTTCTTT
clone_size: NA; j_call: TRBJ2-5; d_call: NA; cdr3_length: 12; v_call: TRBV6-6; cdr3_aa: CASRGDRETQYF; cdr3_nt: TGTGCCAGCAGAGGGGACCGAGAGACCCAGTACTTC
clone_size: NA; j_call: TRBJ2-7; d_call: NA; cdr3_length: 11; v_call: TRBV14; cdr3_aa: CASSLTYEQYF; cdr3_nt: TGTGCCAGCAGCCTCACCTACGAGCAGTACTTC
clone_size: NA; j_call: TRBJ1-2; d_call: TRBD1; cdr3_length: 14; v_call: TRBV7-3; cdr3_aa: CASSSDRGLSGYTF; cdr3_nt: TGTGCCAGCAGCTCAGACAGGGGGTTGAGCGGCTACACCTTC
clone_size: NA; j_call: TRBJ1-2; d_call: NA; cdr3_length: 13; v_call: TRBV5-6; cdr3_aa: CASRPWTVYGYTF; cdr3_nt: TGTGCCAGCAGACCCTGGACCGTATATGGCTACACCTTC
clone_size: NA; j_call: TRBJ1-2; d_call: NA; cdr3_length: 13; v_call: TRBV10-3; cdr3_aa: CAISEEINYGYTF; cdr3_nt: TGTGCCATCAGTGAGGAGATTAACTATGGCTACACCTTC
clone_size: NA; j_call: TRBJ2-5; d_call: TRBD2; cdr3_length: 15; v_call: TRBV5-1; cdr3_aa: CASSWLAGGQETQYF; cdr3_nt: TGCGCCAGCAGCTGGCTAGCGGGGGGTCAAGAGACCCAGTACTTC
clone_size: NA; j_call: TRBJ1-1; d_call: TRBD1; cdr3_length: 13; v_call: TRBV19; cdr3_aa: CASSISTGGNAFF; cdr3_nt: TGTGCCAGTAGTATTAGCACAGGGGGAAATGCTTTCTTT
clone_size: NA; j_call: TRBJ1-2; d_call: NA; cdr3_length: 16; v_call: TRBV5-6; cdr3_aa: CASSLAVATTNYGYTF; cdr3_nt: TGTGCCAGCAGCTTGGCGGTGGCCACCACTAACTATGGCTACACCTTC
clone_size: NA; j_call: TRBJ2-5; d_call: NA; cdr3_length: 14; v_call: TRBV7-2; cdr3_aa: CASSLAGARETQYF; cdr3_nt: TGTGCCAGCAGCTTAGCGGGGGCCCGGGAGACCCAGTACTTC
clone_size: few; j_call: TRBJ1-6; d_call: NA; cdr3_length: 13; v_call: TRBV5-1; cdr3_aa: CASSWDYNSPLHF; cdr3_nt: TGCGCCAGCAGCTGGGACTATAATTCACCCCTCCACTTT
clone_size: NA; j_call: TRBJ1-5; d_call: TRBD1; cdr3_length: 14; v_call: TRBV6-1; cdr3_aa: CASSIQTGNQPQHF; cdr3_nt: TGTGCCAGCAGTATCCAGACAGGGAATCAGCCCCAGCATTTT